This TCR beta chain was profiled in a study of blood T cell repertoires in COVID-19. The V segment lost 1 base and the J segment 4 bases; nucleotides outside the gene matches: 7. The CDR3 is 18 amino acids. Looked up from germline, CDR1 is LGHDT and CDR2 is YNNKEL (reference sequence). Here immunoSEQ multiplex PCR was the method, and the copy in TCRdb shows in-frame clones only, minus some. This sample carries approximately 50,000 clones, 92% of them seen once, and the ten largest clones take around 4.6%. This TCR was recovered from a man aged 45-65 years with active COVID-19. Input material: peripheral blood. The chain has TRBV3-1 (or the pseudogene TRBV3-2) and TRBJ2-3; TRBD2 matches 14 bases. The CDR3: CASSQGLAGGPVSDTQYF. The CDR3 DNA follows: TGTGCCAGCAGCCAAGGACTAGCGGGGGGGCCTGTTTCAGATACGCAGTATTTT.